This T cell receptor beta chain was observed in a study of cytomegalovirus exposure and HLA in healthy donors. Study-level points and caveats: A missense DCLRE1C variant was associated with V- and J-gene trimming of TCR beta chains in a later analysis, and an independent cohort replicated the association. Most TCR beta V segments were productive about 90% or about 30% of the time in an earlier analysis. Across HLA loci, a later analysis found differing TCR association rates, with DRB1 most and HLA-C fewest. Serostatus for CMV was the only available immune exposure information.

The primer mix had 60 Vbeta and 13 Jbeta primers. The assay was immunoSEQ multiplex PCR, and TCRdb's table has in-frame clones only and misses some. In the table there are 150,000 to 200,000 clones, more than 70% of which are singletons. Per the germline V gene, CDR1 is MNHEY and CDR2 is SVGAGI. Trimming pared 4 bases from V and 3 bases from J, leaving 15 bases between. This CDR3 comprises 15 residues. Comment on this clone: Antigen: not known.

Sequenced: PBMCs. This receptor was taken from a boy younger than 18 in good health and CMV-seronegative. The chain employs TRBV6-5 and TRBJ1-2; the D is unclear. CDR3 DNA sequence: TGTGCCAGCAGTTCCCGTGGGCCTTATTACTATGGCTACACCTTC. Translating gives CASSSRGPYYYGYTF.